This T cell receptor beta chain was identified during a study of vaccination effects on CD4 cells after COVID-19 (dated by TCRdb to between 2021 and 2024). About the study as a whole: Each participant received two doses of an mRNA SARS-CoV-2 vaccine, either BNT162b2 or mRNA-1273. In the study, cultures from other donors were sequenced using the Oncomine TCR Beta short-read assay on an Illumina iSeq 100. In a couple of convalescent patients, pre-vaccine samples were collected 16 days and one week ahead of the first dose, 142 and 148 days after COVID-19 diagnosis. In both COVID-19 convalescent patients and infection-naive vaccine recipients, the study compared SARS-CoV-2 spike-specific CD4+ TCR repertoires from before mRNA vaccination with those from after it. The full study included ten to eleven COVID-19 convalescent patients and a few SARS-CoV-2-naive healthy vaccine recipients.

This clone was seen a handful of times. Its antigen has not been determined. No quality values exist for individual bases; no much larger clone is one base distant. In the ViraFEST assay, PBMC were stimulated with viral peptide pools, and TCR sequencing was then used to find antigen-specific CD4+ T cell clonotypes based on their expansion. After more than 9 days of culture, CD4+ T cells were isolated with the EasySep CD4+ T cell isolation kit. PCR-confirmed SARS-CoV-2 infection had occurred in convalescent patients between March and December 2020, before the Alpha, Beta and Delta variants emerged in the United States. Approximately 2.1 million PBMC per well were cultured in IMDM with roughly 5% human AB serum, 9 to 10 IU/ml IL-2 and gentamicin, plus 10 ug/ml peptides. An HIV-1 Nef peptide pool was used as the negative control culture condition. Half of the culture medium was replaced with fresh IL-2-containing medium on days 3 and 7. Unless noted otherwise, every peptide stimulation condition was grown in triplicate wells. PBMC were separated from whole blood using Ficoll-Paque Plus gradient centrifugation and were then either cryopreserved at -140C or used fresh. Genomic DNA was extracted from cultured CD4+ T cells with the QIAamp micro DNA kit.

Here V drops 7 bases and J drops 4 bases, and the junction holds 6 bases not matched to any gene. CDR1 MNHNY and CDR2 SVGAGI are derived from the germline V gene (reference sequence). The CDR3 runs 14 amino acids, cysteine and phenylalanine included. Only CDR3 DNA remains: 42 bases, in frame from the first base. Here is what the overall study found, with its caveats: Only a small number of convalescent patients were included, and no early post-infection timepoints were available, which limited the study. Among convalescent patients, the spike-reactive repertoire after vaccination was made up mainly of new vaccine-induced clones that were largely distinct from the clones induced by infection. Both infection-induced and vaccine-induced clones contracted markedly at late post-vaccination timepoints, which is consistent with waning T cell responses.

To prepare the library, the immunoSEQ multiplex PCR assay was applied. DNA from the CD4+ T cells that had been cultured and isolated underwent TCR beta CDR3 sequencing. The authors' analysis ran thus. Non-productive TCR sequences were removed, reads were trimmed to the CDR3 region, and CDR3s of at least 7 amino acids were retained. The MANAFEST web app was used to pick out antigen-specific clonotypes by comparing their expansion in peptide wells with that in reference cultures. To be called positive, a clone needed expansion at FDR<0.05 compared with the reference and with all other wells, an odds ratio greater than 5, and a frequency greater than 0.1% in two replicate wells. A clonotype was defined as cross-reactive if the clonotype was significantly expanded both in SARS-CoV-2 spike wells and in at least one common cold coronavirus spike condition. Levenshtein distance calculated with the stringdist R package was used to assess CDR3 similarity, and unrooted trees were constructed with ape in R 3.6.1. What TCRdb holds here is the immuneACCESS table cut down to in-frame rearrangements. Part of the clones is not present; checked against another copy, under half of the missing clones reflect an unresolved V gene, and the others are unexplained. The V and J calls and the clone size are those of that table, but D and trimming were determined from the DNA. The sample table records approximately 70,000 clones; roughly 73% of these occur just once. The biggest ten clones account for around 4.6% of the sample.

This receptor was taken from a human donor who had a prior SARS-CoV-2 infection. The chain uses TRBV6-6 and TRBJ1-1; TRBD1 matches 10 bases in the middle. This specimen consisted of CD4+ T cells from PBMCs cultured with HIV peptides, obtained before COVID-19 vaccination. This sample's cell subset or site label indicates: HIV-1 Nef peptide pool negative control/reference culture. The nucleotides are TGTGCCAGCAAAGACAGGGGGCTCGTCACTGAAGCTTTCTTT. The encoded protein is CASKDRGLVTEAFF.